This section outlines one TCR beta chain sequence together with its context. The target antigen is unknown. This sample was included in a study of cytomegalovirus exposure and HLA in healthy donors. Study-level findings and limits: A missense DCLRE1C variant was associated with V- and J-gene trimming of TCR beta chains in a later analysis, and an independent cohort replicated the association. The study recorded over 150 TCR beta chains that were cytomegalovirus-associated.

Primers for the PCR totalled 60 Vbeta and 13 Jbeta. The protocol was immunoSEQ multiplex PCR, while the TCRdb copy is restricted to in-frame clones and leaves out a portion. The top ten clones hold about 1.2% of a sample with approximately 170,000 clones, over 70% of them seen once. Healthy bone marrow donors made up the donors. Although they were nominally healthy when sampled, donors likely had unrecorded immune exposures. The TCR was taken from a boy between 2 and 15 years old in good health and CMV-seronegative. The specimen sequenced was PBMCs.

The CDR3 loop is CASSHQGFSPLHF. The CDR3 bases are TGCGCCAGCAGTCACCAGGGGTTTTCACCCCTCCACTTT. The chain employs TRBV23-1 and TRBJ1-6; a possible D gene is TRBD1 (6 bases). TRBV23-1 is identified as an open reading frame with a role that is uncertain. The CDR3 is 13 amino acids. The V and J ends lost 3 bases and 9 bases respectively, with 9 bases between them.